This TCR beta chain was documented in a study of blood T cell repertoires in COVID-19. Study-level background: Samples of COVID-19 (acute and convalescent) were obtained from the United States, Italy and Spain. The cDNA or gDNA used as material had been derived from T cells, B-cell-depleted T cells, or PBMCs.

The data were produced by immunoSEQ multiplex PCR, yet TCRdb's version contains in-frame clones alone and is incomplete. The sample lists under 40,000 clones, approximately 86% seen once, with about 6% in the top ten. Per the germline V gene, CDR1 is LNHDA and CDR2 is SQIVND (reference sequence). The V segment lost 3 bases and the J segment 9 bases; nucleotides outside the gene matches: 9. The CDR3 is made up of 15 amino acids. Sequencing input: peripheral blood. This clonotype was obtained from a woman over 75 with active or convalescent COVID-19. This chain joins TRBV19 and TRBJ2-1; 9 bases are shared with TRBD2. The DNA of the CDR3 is TGTGCCAGTAGTATCTCGGCTAGCGGGGCTGGTGAGCAGTTCTTC. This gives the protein CASSISASGAGEQFF. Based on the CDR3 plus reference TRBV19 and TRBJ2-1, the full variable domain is DGGITQSPKYLFRKEGQNVTLSCEQNLNHDAMYWYRQDPGQGLRLIYYSQIVNDFQKGDIAEGYSVSREKKESFPLTVTSAQKNPTAFYLCASSISASGAGEQFFGPGTRLTVL.